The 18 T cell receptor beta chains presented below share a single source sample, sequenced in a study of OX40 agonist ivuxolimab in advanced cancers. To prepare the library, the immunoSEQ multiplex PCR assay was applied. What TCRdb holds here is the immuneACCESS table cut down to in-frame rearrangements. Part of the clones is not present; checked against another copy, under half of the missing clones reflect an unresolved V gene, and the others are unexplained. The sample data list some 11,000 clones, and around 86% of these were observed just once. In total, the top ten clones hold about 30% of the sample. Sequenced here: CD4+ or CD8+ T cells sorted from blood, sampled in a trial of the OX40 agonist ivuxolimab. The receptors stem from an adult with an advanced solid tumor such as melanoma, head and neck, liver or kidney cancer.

CDR3 sequence reads: CASSHRGRDTEAFF. CDR3 nucleotide sequence: TGTGCCAGCAGCCACAGGGGGCGCGACACTGAAGCTTTCTTT. The chain has TRBV28 and TRBJ1-1; TRBD1 agrees at 9 bases. The CDR3 runs to 14 residues. V shed 6 bases and J 3 bases; nucleotides not matched to a gene: 5. Germline-derived CDR1 and CDR2 are MDHEN and SYDVKM.

The CDR3 nucleotides are TGTGCCAGCAGCTTGGTCAGACGGCCGAACACTGAAGCTTTCTTT. Protein sequence: CASSLVRRPNTEAFF. V gene TRBV5-8 combines with J gene TRBJ1-1; D gene ambiguous. Germline V gene data show CDR1 as SGHTS and CDR2 as YDEGEE. This CDR3 comprises 15 residues. Trimming took 0 bases from V and 1 from J, leaving 10 bases between them.

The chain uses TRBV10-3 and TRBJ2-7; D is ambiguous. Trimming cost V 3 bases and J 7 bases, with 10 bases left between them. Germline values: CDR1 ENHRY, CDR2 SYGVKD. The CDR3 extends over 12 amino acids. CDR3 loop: CAISDEGQEQYF. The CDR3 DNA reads TGTGCCATCAGTGATGAAGGGCAGGAGCAGTACTTC.

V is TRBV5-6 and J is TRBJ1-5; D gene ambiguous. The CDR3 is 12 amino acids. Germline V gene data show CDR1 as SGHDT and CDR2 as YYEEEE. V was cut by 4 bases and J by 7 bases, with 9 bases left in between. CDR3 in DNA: TGTGCCAGCAGCCTGGTGGGGCAGCCCCAGCATTTT. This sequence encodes CASSLVGQPQHF.

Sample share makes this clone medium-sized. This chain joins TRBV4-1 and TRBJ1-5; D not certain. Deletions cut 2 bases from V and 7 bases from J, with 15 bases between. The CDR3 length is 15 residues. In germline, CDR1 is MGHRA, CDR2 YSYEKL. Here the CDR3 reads CASSQRPHVFQPQHF. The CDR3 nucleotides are TGCGCCAGCAGCCAAAGGCCGCACGTTTTCCAGCCCCAGCATTTT.

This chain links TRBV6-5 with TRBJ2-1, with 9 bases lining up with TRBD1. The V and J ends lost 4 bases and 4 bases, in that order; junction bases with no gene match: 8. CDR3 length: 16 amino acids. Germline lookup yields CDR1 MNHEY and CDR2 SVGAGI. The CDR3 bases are TGTGCCAGCAGTTTTCTGGACAGGGGTCGTTACAATGAGCAGTTCTTC. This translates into CASSFLDRGRYNEQFF.

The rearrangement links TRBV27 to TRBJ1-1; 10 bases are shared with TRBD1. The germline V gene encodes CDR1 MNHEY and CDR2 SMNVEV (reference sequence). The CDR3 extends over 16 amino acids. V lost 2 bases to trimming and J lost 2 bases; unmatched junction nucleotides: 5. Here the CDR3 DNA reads TGTGCCAGCAGTTTAGGGACAGGGGCCCTTAACACTGAAGCTTTCTTT. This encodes CASSLGTGALNTEAFF.

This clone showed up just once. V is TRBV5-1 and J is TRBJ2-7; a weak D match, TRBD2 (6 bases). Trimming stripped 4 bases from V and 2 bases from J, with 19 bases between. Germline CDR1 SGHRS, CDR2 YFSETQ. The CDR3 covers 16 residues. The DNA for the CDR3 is TGCGCCAGCAGCGTGGGAGCCGGGACTGCTACCTACGAGCAGTACTTC. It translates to CASSVGAGTATYEQYF.

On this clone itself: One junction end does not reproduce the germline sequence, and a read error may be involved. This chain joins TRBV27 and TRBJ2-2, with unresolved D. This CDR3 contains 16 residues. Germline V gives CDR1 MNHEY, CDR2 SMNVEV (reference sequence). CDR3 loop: CASRLLQRKNTGELFF. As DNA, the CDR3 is TGTGCCAGCCGTTTATTGCAGCGAAAGAACACCGGGGAGCTGTTTTTT.

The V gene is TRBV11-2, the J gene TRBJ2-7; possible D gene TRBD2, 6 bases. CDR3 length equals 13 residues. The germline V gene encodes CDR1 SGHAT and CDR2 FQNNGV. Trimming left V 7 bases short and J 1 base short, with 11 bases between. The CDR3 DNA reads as TGTGCCAGCACGGGAGATGTGTCCTACGAGCAGTACTTC. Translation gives CASTGDVSYEQYF.

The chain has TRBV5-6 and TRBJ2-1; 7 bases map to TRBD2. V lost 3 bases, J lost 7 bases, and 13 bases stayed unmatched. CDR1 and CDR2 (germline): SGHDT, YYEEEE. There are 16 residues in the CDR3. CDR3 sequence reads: CASSWRGGSLGNEQFF. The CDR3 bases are TGTGCCAGCAGCTGGAGGGGCGGGAGCCTTGGGAATGAGCAGTTCTTC.

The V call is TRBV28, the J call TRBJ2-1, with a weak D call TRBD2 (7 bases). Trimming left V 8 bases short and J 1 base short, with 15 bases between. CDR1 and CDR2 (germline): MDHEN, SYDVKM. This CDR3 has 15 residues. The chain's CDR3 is CASRGAGVSYNEQFF. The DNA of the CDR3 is TGTGCCAGCCGGGGGGCGGGAGTGTCCTACAATGAGCAGTTCTTC.

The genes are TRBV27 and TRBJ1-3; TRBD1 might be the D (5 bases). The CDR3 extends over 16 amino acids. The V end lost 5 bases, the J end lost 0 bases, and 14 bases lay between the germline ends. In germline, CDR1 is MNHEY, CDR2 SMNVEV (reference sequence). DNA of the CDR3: TGTGCCAGCAGTCCCACAGGATACCCCTCTGGAAACACCATATATTTT. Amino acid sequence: CASSPTGYPSGNTIYF.

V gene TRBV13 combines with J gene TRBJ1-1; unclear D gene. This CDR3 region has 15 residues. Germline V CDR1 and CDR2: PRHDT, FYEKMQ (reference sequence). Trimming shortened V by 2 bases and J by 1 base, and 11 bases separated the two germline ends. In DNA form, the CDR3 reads TGTGCCAGCAGCTTAAAGGGATTCAGGAACACTGAAGCTTTCTTT. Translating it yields CASSLKGFRNTEAFF.

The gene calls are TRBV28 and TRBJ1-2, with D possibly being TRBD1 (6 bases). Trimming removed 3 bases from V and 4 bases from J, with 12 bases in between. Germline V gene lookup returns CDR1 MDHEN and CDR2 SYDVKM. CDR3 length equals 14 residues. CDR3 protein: CASSFITGPYGYTF. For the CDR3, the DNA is TGTGCCAGCAGTTTCATCACAGGGCCCTATGGCTACACCTTC.

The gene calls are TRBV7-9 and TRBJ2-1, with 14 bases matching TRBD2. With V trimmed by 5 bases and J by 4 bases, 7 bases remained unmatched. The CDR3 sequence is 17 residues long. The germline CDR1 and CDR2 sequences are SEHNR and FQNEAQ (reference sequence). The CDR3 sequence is CASSRLTSGRGYNEQFF. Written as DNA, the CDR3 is TGTGCCAGCAGCCGACTGACTAGCGGGAGGGGATACAATGAGCAGTTCTTC.

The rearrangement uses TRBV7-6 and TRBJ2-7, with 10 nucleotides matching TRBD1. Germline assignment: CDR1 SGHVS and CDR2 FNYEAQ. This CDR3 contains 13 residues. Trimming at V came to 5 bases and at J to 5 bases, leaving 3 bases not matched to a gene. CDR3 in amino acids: CASSPDRGNEQYF. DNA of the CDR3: TGTGCCAGCAGCCCGGACAGGGGGAACGAGCAGTACTTC.

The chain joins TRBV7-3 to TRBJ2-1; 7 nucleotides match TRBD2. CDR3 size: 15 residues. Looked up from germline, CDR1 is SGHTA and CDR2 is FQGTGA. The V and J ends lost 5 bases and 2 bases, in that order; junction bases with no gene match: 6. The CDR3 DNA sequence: TGTGCCAGCAGCACACTAGCGTCGGCCTACAATGAGCAGTTCTTC. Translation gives CASSTLASAYNEQFF.